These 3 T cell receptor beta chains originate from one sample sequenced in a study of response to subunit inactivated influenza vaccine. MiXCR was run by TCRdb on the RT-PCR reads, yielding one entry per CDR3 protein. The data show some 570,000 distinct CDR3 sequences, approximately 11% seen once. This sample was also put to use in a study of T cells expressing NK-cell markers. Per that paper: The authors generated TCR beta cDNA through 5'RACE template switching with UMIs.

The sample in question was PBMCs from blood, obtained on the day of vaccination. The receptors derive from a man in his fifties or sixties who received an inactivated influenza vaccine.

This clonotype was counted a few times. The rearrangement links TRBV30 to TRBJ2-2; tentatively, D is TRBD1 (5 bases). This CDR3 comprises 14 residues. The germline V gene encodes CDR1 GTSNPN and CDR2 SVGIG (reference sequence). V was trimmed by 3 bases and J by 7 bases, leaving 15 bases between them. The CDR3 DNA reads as TGTGCCTGGAGAGGGGCCCTACGGAACGGGGAGCTGTTTTTT. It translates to CAWRGALRNGELFF.

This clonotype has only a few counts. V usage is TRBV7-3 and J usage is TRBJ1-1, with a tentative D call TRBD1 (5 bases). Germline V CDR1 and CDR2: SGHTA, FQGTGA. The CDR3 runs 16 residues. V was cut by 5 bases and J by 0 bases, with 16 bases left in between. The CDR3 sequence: CASSRDRHTMNTEAFF. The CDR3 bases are TGTGCCAGCAGCCGGGACCGCCATACGATGAACACTGAAGCTTTCTTT.

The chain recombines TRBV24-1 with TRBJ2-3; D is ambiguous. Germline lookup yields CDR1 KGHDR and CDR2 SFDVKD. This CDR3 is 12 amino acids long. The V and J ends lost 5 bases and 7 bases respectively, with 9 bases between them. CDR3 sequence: CATSASRNTQYF. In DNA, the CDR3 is TGTGCCACCAGTGCCTCAAGGAATACGCAGTATTTT.